This passage covers 18 T cell receptor beta chains from one sample sequenced in a study of T-cell memory formation after mild COVID-19. TCRdb itself ran the 5' RACE reads through MiXCR, one entry per CDR3 protein. The sample includes fewer than 250,000 distinct CDR3 sequences, about 16% of them seen just once. Sequenced: PBMCs or a T cell subset sorted from them (not recorded which). All receptors come from an adult woman who had mild COVID-19 (a few samples of this study predate the infection). Cell type and time point are not known.

This clonotype was observed a few times. The chain is built from TRBV5-6 and TRBJ2-7; TRBD1 might be the D (6 bases). Germline values: CDR1 SGHDT, CDR2 YYEEEE. CDR3 length: 14 residues. V lost 5 bases, J lost 3 bases, and 15 bases lay in between. The CDR3 DNA reads as TGTGCCAGCAGTCGGACGACAGGTTACTACGAGCAGTACTTC. It specifies CASSRTTGYYEQYF.

This clonotype was recorded a few times. The rearrangement joins TRBV9 to TRBJ1-1; tentatively, D is TRBD1 (5 bases). The CDR3 runs 14 residues. Trimming removed 5 bases from V and 5 bases from J, with 16 bases in between. Germline CDR1 is SGDLS and CDR2 is YYNGEE. CDR3 sequence: CASRAGTGVTEAFF. The CDR3 coding sequence is TGTGCCAGCAGGGCCGGGACGGGGGTGACTGAAGCTTTCTTT.

This chain links TRBV7-9 with TRBJ1-6; D ambiguous. The germline V and J ends were trimmed by 0 bases and 8 bases, with 8 bases remaining between them. The CDR3 totals 14 residues. Germline CDR1 SEHNR, CDR2 FQNEAQ (reference sequence). CDR3: CASSLAFGDSPLHF. The DNA for the CDR3 is TGTGCCAGCAGCTTAGCGTTCGGGGATTCACCCCTCCACTTT.

The V call is TRBV7-2, the J call TRBJ2-2; tentative D call: TRBD2 (5 bases). V lost 7 bases, J lost 3 bases, and 15 bases lay in between. CDR3 length equals 15 residues. CDR1 is SGHTA and CDR2 is FQGNSA in the germline V gene. The CDR3 region has the DNA TGTGCCAGCACCATCGGGGTCGCGGACACCGGGGAGCTGTTTTTT. Amino acids: CASTIGVADTGELFF.

There are a few counts of this clonotype. This rearrangement joins TRBV12-3 or TRBV12-4 to TRBJ2-7, with 9 positions matching TRBD2. V lost 3 bases to trimming and J lost 4 bases; unmatched junction nucleotides: 7. CDR3 length: 15 amino acids. In DNA, the CDR3 is TGTGCCAGCAGTTTGAGAATAGCGGGAGCTTACGAGCAGTACTTC. Its translation is CASSLRIAGAYEQYF.

This clonotype was recorded at least ten times. The genes are TRBV15 and TRBJ2-7; D may be TRBD1 (6 bases). Germline-derived CDR1 and CDR2 are LNHNV and YYDKDF (reference sequence). The CDR3 totals 14 residues. The ends were cut back, 3 bases at V and 1 base at J, with 10 bases in the middle. The CDR3, as DNA: TGTGCCACCAGCAGTCTCAGGGGATCCTACGAGCAGTACTTC. Its protein product is CATSSLRGSYEQYF.

This clonotype occurred a few times. This chain connects TRBV12-3 or TRBV12-4 to TRBJ2-3, with D perhaps TRBD1 (6 bases). The CDR3 consists of 16 residues. V was pared by 3 bases and J by 4 bases, with 17 bases between. The CDR3 bases are TGTGCCAGCAGTTTTTCGTGGACAGCTGGCCCAGATACGCAGTATTTT. Translated: CASSFSWTAGPDTQYF.

This clonotype was counted only a few times. The CDR3 DNA reads TGTGCCAGCAGCTTGAGAACAGGCGGAACTGTGAACACTGAAGCTTTCTTT. This gives the protein CASSLRTGGTVNTEAFF. The gene calls are TRBV5-5 and TRBJ1-1, with D possibly being TRBD1 (5 bases). Germline V gene data show CDR1 as SGHKS and CDR2 as YYEKEE (reference sequence). This CDR3 has 17 amino acids. V was trimmed by 1 base and J by 0 bases, leaving 16 bases between them. Complete variable domain (other parts from reference TRBV5-5 and TRBJ1-1): DAGVTQSPTHLIKTRGQQVTLRCSPISGHKSVSWYQQVLGQGPQFIFQYYEKEERGRGNFPDRFSARQFPNYSSELNVNALLLGDSALYLCASSLRTGGTVNTEAFFGQGTRLTVV.

The chain employs TRBV18 and TRBJ2-1; TRBD2 is a possible D gene (6 bases). Germline loops: CDR1 KGHSH, CDR2 LQKENI. The CDR3 is 15 amino acids. Trimming took 0 bases from V and 4 from J, leaving 10 bases between them. As DNA, the CDR3 is TGTGCCAGCTCACCACCGGGACTGCCGTACAATGAGCAGTTCTTC. Translating gives CASSPPGLPYNEQFF.

This chain joins TRBV5-1 and TRBJ2-1, with 7 bases lining up with TRBD1. With 6 bases clipped from V and 4 bases from J, the junction kept 10 bases outside the gene matches. Germline CDR1 is SGHRS and CDR2 is YFSETQ. The CDR3 has 15 amino acids. CDR3 in amino acids: CASIGGAYGYNEQFF. The CDR3 DNA reads TGCGCCAGCATAGGGGGCGCCTATGGTTACAATGAGCAGTTCTTC. Drawing the rest from reference TRBV5-1 and TRBJ2-1, the complete variable domain is KAGVTQTPRYLIKTRGQQVTLSCSPISGHRSVSWYQQTPGQGLQFLFEYFSETQRNKGNFPGRFSGRQFSNSRSEMNVSTLELGDSALYLCASIGGAYGYNEQFFGPGTRLTVL.

In its sample, this clonotype was seen a few times. The V call is TRBV4-2, the J call TRBJ2-5; tentative D call: TRBD2 (5 bases). The CDR3 extends over 16 amino acids. Germline CDR1 is LGHNA and CDR2 is YNFKEQ. V was clipped by 1 base and J by 4 bases, with 16 bases between them. The CDR3 protein is CASSQGEGSGGETQYF. The CDR3 DNA reads TGTGCCAGCAGCCAAGGAGAGGGATCAGGAGGAGAGACCCAGTACTTC.

The chain employs TRBV7-9 and TRBJ1-1; D unclear. The ends were cut back, 0 bases at V and 1 base at J, with 15 bases in the middle. Germline V CDR1 and CDR2: SEHNR, FQNEAQ (reference sequence). The CDR3 has 17 residues. The CDR3 protein is CASSLALSRYSNTEAFF. CDR3 nucleotides: TGTGCCAGCAGCTTAGCGCTGTCCAGGTATTCGAACACTGAAGCTTTCTTT.

J is TRBJ2-7 and V is TRBV7-9, with D hard to call. The CDR3 extends over 13 amino acids. V lost 3 bases and J 2 bases, leaving 8 bases between the germline ends. Germline CDR1 SEHNR, CDR2 FQNEAQ (reference sequence). CDR3 loop: CASSFSFTYEQYF. The CDR3 DNA follows: TGTGCCAGCAGCTTTAGCTTTACCTACGAGCAGTACTTC.

This clonotype was seen ten or more times. The gene calls are TRBV15 and TRBJ1-6; D is unresolved. The CDR3 has 14 amino acids. Trimming shortened V by 0 bases and J by 7 bases, and 7 bases separated the two germline ends. Germline V gene data show CDR1 as LNHNV and CDR2 as YYDKDF (reference sequence). The DNA of the CDR3 is TGTGCCACCAGCAGAGATGGTAGGAATTCACCCCTCCACTTT. Translation gives CATSRDGRNSPLHF. Variable domain in full (rest from reference TRBV15 and TRBJ1-6): DAMVIQNPRYQVTQFGKPVTLSCSQTLNHNVMYWYQQKSSQAPKLLFHYYDKDFNNEADTPDNFQSRRPNTSFCFLDIRSPGLGDTAMYLCATSRDGRNSPLHFGNGTRLTVT.

There are a few counts of this clonotype. The V call is TRBV11-2, the J call TRBJ2-5; no clear D. V was shortened by 0 bases and J by 5 bases, with 10 bases between the two germline ends. The CDR3 totals 14 residues. Germline lookup yields CDR1 SGHAT and CDR2 FQNNGV. The CDR3 bases are TGTGCCAGCAGCTTAGATCTCTTTATGGAGACCCAGTACTTC. It encodes CASSLDLFMETQYF.

This clonotype was counted between two and nine times. This chain links TRBV30 with TRBJ1-5; D perhaps matches TRBD1 (5 bases). In germline, CDR1 is GTSNPN, CDR2 SVGIG (reference sequence). V lost 3 bases and J lost 0, with 9 bases in between. CDR3 length: 14 residues. The DNA of the CDR3 is TGTGCCTGGAGCTCTGGGACTAGCAATCAGCCCCAGCATTTT. It yields the protein CAWSSGTSNQPQHF. The full variable domain, completed using reference TRBV30 and TRBJ1-5, is SQTIHQWPATLVQPVGSPLSLECTVEGTSNPNLYWYRQAAGRGLQLLFYSVGIGQISSEVPQNLSASRPQDRQFILSSKKLLLSDSGFYLCAWSSGTSNQPQHFGDGTRLSIL.

This chain uses TRBV9 with TRBJ2-3; 8 nucleotides align to TRBD2. The CDR3 runs to 17 residues. Germline V gives CDR1 SGDLS, CDR2 YYNGEE. The V gene end was trimmed by 3 bases and the J gene end by 0 bases; junction bases not matched to a gene: 9. In DNA, the CDR3 is TGTGCCAGCAGCGCCTCACTCCTAGCGGGTAGCACAGATACGCAGTATTTT. Amino acid sequence: CASSASLLAGSTDTQYF.

In this sample, this clonotype turned up many times. The genes are TRBV5-1 and TRBJ2-5, with 8 bases aligning to TRBD2. This CDR3 is 16 amino acids long. The V and J ends lost 0 bases and 4 bases, in that order; junction bases with no gene match: 8. Germline V gene data show CDR1 as SGHRS and CDR2 as YFSETQ. This CDR3 is CASSLAGGRIGETQYF. The CDR3 DNA follows: TGCGCCAGCAGCTTGGCTGGCGGGAGGATTGGAGAGACCCAGTACTTC.